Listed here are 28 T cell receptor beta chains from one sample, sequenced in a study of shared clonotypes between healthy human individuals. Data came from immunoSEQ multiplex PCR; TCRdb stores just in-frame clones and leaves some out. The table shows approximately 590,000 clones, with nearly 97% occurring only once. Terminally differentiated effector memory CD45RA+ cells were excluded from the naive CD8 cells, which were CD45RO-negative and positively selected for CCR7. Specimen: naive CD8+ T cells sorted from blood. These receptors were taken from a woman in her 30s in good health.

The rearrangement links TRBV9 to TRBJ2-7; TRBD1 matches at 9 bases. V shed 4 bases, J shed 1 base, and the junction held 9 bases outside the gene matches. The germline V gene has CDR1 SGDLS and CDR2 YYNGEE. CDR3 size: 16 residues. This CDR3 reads CASSPPGQGPSYEQYF. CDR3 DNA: TGTGCCAGCAGCCCCCCGGGACAGGGTCCGTCCTACGAGCAGTACTTC.

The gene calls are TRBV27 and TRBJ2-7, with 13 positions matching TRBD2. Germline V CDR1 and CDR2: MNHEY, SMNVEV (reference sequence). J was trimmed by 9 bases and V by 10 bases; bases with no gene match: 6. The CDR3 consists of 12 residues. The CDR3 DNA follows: TGTGCCACAGGACTAGCGGGAGTTGTGCAGTACTTC. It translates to CATGLAGVVQYF.

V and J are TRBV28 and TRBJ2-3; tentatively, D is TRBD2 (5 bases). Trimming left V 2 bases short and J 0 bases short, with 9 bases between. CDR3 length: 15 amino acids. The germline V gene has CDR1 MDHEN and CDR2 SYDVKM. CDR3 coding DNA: TGTGCCAGCAGTTTACCGCGGGTGAGCACAGATACGCAGTATTTT. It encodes CASSLPRVSTDTQYF.

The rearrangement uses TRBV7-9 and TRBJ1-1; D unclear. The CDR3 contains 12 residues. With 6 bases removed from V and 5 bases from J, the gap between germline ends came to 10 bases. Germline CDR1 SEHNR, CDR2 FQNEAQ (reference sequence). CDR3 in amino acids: CASRGGDTEAFF. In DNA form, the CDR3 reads TGTGCCAGCAGAGGTGGGGATACTGAAGCTTTCTTT.

The CDR3 here is CASGGAFSPGGFEAFF. The CDR3 DNA is TGTGCCAGTGGGGGGGCTTTTTCCCCTGGAGGTTTTGAAGCTTTCTTT. The V and J genes are TRBV19 and TRBJ1-1; maybe TRBD1 (6 bases). This CDR3 spans 16 amino acids. CDR1 is LNHDA and CDR2 is SQIVND in the germline V gene (reference sequence). V was shortened by 8 bases and J by 7 bases, with 26 bases between the two germline ends.

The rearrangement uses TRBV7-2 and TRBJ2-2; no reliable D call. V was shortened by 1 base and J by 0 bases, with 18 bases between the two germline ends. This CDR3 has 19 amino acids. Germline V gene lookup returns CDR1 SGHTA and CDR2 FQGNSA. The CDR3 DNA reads TGTGCCAGCAGCTTAGTATATAGGCGGTCAGGCGCGAACACCGGGGAGCTGTTTTTT. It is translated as CASSLVYRRSGANTGELFF.

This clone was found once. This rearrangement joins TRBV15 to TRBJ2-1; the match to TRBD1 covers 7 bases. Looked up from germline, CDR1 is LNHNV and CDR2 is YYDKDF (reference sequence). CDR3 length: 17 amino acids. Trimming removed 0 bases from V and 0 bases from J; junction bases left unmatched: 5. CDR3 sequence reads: CATSRDTGASSYNEQFF. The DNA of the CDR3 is TGTGCCACCAGCAGAGATACAGGGGCGAGCTCCTACAATGAGCAGTTCTTC.

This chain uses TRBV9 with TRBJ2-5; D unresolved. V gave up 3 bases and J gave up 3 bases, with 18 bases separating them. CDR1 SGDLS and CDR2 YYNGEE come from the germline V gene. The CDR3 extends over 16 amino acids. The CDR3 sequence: CASSAYRFGDKETQYF. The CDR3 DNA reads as TGTGCCAGCAGCGCTTACCGATTTGGGGATAAAGAGACCCAGTACTTC.

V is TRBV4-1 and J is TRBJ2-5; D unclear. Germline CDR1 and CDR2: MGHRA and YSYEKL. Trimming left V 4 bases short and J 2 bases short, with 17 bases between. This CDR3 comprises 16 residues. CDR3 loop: CASSPDVLEEQETQYF. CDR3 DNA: TGCGCCAGCAGCCCAGACGTCCTGGAAGAACAAGAGACCCAGTACTTC.

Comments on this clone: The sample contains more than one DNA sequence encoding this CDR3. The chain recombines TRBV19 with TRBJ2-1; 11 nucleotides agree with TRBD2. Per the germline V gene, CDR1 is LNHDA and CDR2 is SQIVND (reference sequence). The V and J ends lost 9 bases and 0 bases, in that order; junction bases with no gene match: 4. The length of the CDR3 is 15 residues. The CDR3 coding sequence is TGTGCCAGCCGTACTAGCGGGAGCTCCTACAATGAGCAGTTCTTC. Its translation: CASRTSGSSYNEQFF.

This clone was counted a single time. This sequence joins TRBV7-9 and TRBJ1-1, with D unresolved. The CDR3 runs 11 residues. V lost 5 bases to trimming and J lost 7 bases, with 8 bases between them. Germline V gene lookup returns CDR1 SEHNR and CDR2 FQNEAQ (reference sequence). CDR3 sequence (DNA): TGTGCCAGCAGCATTTCAGGTGAAGCTTTCTTT. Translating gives CASSISGEAFF.

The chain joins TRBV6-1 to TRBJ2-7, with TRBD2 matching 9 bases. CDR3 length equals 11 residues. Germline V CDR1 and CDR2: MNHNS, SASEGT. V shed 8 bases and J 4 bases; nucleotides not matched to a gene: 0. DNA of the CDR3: TGTGCCAGCGCGGGGGGGTACGAGCAGTACTTC. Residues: CASAGGYEQYF.

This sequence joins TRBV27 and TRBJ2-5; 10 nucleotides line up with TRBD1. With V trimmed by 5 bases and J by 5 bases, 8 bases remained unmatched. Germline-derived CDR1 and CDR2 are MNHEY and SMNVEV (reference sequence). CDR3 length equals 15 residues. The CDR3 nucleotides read TGTGCCAGCAGTCAACTGACAGGGGGCGGGGAGACCCAGTACTTC. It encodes CASSQLTGGGETQYF.

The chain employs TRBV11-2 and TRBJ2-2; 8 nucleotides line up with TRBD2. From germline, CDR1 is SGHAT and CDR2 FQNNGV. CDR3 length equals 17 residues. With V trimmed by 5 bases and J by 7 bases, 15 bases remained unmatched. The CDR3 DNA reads TGTGCCAGCAGCCCATCCCTTGGAAGCGGGAGAATCGGGGAGCTGTTTTTT. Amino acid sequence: CASSPSLGSGRIGELFF.

The CDR3 here is CASSFPGPIFKFGEQYF. CDR3 nucleotide sequence: TGTGCCAGCAGTTTCCCAGGGCCCATCTTTAAGTTCGGCGAGCAGTACTTC. This chain joins TRBV28 and TRBJ2-7; TRBD1 is a possible D gene (5 bases). Germline V CDR1 and CDR2: MDHEN, SYDVKM. The CDR3 runs to 17 residues. V was shortened by 3 bases and J by 6 bases, with 24 bases between the two germline ends.

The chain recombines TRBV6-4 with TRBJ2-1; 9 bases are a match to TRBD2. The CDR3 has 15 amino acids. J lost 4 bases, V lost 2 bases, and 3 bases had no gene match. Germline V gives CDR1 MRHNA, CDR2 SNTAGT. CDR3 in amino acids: CASSDGTSRYNEQFF. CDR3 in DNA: TGTGCCAGCAGTGACGGGACTAGCAGATACAATGAGCAGTTCTTC.

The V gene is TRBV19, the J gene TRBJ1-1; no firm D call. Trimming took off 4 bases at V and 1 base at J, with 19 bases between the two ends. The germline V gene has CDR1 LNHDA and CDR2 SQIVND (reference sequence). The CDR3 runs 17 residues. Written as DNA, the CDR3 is TGTGCCAGTAGTAATGGAACAGAGCCCTTACAGAACACTGAAGCTTTCTTT. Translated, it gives CASSNGTEPLQNTEAFF. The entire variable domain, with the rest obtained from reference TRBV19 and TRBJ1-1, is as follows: DGGITQSPKYLFRKEGQNVTLSCEQNLNHDAMYWYRQDPGQGLRLIYYSQIVNDFQKGDIAEGYSVSREKKESFPLTVTSAQKNPTAFYLCASSNGTEPLQNTEAFFGQGTRLTVV.

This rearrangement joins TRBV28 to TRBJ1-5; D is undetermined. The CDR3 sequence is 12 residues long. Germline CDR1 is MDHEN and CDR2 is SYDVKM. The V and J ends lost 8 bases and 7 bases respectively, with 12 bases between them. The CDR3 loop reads CASSLGIQPQHF. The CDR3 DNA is TGTGCCAGCTCCCTGGGGATCCAGCCCCAGCATTTT.

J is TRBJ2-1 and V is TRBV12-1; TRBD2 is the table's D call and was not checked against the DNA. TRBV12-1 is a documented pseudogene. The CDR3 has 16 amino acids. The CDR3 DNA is TGTGCCAGCACTCATACTAGCGGGAGTACCTACAATGAGCAGTTCTTC. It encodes CASTHTSGSTYNEQFF.

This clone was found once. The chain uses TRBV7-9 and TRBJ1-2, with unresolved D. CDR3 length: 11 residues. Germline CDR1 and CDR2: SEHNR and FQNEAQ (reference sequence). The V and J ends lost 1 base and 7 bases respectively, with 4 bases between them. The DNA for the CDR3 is TGTGCCAGCAGCTTAGACAGTGGCTACACCTTC. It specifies CASSLDSGYTF.

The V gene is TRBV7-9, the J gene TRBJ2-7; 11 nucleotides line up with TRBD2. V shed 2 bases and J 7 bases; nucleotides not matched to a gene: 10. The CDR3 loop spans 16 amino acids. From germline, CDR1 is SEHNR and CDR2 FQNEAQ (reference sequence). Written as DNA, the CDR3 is TGTGCCAGCAGCTTAATTACTAGCGGGAGCTTAGAAGAGCAGTACTTC. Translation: CASSLITSGSLEEQYF.

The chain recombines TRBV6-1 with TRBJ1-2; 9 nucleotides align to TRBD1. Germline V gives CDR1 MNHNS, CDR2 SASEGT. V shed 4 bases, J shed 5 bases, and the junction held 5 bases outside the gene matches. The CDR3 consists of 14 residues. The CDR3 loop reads CASSALGQGYGYTF. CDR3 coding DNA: TGTGCCAGCAGTGCCCTGGGACAGGGATATGGCTACACCTTC.

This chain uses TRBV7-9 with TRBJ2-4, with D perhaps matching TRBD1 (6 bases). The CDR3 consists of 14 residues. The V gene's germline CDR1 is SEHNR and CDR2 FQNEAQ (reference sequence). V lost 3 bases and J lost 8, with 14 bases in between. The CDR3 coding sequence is TGTGCCAGCAGCTTTCGGACAGACGGGGACATTCAGTACTTC. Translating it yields CASSFRTDGDIQYF.

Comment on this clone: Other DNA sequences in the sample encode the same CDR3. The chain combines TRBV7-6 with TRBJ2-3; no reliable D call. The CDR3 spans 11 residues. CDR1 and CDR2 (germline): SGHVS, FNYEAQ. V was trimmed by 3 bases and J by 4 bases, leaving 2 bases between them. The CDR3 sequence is CASSLADTQYF. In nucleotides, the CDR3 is TGTGCCAGCAGCTTGGCAGATACGCAGTATTTT.

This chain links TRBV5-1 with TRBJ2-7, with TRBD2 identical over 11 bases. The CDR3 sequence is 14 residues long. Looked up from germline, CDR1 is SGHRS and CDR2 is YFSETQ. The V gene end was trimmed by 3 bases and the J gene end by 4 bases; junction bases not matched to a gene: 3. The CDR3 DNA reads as TGCGCCAGCAGCTCGGGACTAGCGGATTACGAGCAGTACTTC. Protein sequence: CASSSGLADYEQYF.

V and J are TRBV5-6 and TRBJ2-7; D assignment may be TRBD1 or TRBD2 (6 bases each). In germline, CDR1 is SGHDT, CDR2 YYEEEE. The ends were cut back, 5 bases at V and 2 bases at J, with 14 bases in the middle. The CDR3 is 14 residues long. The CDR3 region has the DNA TGTGCCAGCAGTCCCGGGGGCAGTACCTACGAGCAGTACTTC. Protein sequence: CASSPGGSTYEQYF.

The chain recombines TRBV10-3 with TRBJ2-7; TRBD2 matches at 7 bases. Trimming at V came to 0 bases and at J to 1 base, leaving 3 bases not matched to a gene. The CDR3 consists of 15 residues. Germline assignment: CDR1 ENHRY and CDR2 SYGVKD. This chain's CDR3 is CAISESERGSYEQYF. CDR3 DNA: TGTGCCATCAGTGAGTCGGAGCGGGGTTCCTACGAGCAGTACTTC.

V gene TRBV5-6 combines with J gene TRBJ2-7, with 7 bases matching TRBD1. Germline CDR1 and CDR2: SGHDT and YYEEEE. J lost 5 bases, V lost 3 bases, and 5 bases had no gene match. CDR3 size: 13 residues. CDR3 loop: CASSWDRSDEQYF. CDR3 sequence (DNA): TGTGCCAGCAGCTGGGACAGAAGCGACGAGCAGTACTTC. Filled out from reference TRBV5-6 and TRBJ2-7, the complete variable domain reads DAGVTQSPTHLIKTRGQQVTLRCSPKSGHDTVSWYQQALGQGPQFIFQYYEEEERQRGNFPDRFSGHQFPNYSSELNVNALLLGDSALYLCASSWDRSDEQYFGPGTRLTVT.